This T cell receptor beta chain was captured by sequencing in a study of Ad26.COV2.S vaccination and SARS-CoV-2 variants. Across the study: Enrolled in COV1001, the donor was in the Ad26.COV2.S trial arm, which received the vaccine. Ad26.COV2.S shots went into the muscle once or twice, 56 days apart.

Study-level results: Breadth of non-spike TCRs did not differ between vaccinees and placebo recipients. Possibly, TCR breadth and depth analyses underestimated total T cell responses.

This CDR3 is built from 15 residues. With 4 bases clipped from V and 5 bases from J, the junction kept 7 bases outside the gene matches. CDR1 and CDR2 (germline): LGHNA, YNFKEQ. This clone was detected a few times. The antigen remains undetermined. Treatment of the sample: approximately 18 received Ad26.COV2.S at low or high dose, single or two shots; about 5 received placebo; per-sample allocation not given. Sampling happened 63 days after the first vaccine or placebo injection. Libraries were prepared by immunoSEQ multiplex PCR; TCRdb keeps only in-frame clonotypes and omits some of them. Here the sample spans more than 400,000 clones, about 90% being singletons.

This sequence joins TRBV4-2 and TRBJ2-1; TRBD1 matches at 8 bases. The sequence was obtained from a person aged 18-60 years who received the Ad26.COV2.S COVID-19 vaccine or a placebo. The sample here was peripheral blood, taken in a trial of Ad26.COV2.S vaccine versus placebo. The CDR3 DNA follows: TGTGCCAGCAGCCCCCGGGACAGGACTAACAATGAGCAGTTCTTC. Its protein product is CASSPRDRTNNEQFF.